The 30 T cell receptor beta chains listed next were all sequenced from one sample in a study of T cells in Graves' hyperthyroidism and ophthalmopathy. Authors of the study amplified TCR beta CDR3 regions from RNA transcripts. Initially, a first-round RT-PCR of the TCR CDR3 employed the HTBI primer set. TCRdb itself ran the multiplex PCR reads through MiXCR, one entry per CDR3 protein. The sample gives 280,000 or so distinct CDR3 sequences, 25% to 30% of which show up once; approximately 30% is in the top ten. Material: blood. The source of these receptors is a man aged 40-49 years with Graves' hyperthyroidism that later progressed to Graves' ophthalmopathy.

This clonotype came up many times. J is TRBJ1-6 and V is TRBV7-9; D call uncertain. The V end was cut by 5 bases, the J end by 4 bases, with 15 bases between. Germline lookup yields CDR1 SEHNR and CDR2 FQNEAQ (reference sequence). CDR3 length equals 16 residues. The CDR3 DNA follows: TGTGCCAGCAGCCCCCTGGGTCGGTATTATAATTCACCCCTCCACTTT. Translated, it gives CASSPLGRYYNSPLHF. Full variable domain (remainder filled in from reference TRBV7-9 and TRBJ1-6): DTGVSQNPRHKITKRGQNVTFRCDPISEHNRLYWYRQTLGQGPEFLTYFQNEAQLEKSRLLSDRFSAERPKGSFSTLEIQRTEQGDSAMYLCASSPLGRYYNSPLHFGNGTRLTVT.

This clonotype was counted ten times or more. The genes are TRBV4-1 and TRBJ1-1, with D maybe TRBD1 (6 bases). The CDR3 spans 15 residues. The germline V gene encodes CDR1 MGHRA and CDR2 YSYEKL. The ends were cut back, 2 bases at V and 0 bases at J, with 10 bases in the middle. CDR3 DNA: TGCGCCAGCAGCCAATTGACAGGTTTGAACACTGAAGCTTTCTTT. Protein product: CASSQLTGLNTEAFF.

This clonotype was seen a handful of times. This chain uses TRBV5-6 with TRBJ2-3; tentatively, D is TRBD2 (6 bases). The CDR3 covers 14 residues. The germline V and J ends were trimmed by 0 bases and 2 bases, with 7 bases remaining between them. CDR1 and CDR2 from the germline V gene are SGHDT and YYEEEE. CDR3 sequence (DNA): TGTGCCAGCAGCTTGGGGAGGGACACAGATACGCAGTATTTT. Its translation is CASSLGRDTDTQYF.

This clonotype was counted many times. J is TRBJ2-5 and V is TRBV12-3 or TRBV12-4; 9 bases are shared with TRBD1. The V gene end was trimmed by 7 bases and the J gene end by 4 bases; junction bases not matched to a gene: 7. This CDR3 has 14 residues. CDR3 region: CASNTQGAGETQYF. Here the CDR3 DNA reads TGTGCCAGCAACACACAGGGGGCGGGAGAGACCCAGTACTTC.

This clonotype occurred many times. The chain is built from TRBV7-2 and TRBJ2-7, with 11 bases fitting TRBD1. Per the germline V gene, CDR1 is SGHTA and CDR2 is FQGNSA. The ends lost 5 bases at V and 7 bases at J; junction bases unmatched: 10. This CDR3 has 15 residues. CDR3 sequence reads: CASSLYGTGGYEQYF. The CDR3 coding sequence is TGTGCCAGCAGCCTCTACGGGACAGGGGGGTATGAGCAGTACTTC.

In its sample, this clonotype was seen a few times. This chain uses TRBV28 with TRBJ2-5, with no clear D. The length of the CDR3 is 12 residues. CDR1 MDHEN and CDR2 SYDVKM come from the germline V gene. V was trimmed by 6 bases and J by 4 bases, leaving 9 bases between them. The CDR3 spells CASRWGRETQYF. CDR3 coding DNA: TGTGCCAGCAGGTGGGGAAGAGAGACCCAGTACTTC. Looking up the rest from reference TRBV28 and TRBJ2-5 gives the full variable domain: DVKVTQSSRYLVKRTGEKVFLECVQDMDHENMFWYRQDPGLGLRLIYFSYDVKMKEKGDIPEGYSVSREKKERFSLILESASTNQTSMYLCASRWGRETQYFGPGTRLLVL.

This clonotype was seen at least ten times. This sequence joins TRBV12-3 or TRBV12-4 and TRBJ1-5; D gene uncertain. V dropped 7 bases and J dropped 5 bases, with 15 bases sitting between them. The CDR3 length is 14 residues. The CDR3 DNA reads TGTGCCAGCACTAAAACCGGGAGGGATCAGCCCCAGCATTTT. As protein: CASTKTGRDQPQHF.

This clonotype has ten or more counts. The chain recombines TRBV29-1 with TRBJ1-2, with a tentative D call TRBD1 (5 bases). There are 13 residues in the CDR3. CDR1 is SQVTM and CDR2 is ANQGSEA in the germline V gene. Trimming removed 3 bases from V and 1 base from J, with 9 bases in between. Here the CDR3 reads CSVEERGNYGYTF. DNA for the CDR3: TGCAGCGTTGAGGAAAGGGGTAACTATGGCTACACCTTC. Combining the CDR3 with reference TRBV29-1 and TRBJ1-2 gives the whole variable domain SAVISQKPSRDICQRGTSLTIQCQVDSQVTMMFWYRQQPGQSLTLIATANQGSEATYESGFVIDKFPISRPNLTFSTLTVSNMSPEDSSIYLCSVEERGNYGYTFGSGTRLTVV.

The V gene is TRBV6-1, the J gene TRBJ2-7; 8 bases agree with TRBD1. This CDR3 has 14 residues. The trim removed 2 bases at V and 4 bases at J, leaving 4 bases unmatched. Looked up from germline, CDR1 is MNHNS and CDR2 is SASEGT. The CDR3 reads CASSEQGAIYEQYF. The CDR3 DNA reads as TGTGCCAGCAGTGAACAGGGGGCTATTTACGAGCAGTACTTC.

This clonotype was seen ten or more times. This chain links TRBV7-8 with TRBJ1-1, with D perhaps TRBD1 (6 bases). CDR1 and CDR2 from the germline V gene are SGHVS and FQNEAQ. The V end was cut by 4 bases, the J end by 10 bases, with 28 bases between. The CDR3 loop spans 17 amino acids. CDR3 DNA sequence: TGTGCCAGCAGCTCTTCGGGGGCGAGGTATCCTTTGTTGGGAGCTTTCTTT. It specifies CASSSSGARYPLLGAFF.

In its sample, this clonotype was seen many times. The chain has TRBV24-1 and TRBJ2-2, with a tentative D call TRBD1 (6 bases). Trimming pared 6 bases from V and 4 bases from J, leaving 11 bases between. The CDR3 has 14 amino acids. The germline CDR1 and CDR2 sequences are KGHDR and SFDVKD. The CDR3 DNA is TGTGCCACCAGTTGGCAAGGGGGCACCGGGGAGCTGTTTTTT. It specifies CATSWQGGTGELFF.

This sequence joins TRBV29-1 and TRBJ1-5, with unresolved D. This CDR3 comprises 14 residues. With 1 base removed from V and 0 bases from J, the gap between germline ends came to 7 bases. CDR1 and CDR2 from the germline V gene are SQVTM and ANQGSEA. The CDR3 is CSVEGGDSNQPQHF. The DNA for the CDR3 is TGCAGCGTTGAAGGGGGAGATAGCAATCAGCCCCAGCATTTT. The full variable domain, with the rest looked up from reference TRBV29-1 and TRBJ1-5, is SAVISQKPSRDICQRGTSLTIQCQVDSQVTMMFWYRQQPGQSLTLIATANQGSEATYESGFVIDKFPISRPNLTFSTLTVSNMSPEDSSIYLCSVEGGDSNQPQHFGDGTRLSIL.

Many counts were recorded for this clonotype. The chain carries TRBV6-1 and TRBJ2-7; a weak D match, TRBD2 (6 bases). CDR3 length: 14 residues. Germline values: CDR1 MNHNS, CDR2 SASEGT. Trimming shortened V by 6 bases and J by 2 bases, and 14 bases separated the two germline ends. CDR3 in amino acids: CASRDRLGAYEQYF. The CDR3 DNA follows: TGTGCCAGCAGGGACCGACTAGGGGCCTACGAGCAGTACTTC.

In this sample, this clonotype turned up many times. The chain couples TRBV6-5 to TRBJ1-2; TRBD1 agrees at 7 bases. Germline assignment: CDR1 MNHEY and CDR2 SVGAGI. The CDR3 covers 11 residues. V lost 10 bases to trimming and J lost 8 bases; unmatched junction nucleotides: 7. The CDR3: CATADRSGYTF. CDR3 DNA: TGTGCCACCGCGGACAGGTCGGGCTACACCTTC.

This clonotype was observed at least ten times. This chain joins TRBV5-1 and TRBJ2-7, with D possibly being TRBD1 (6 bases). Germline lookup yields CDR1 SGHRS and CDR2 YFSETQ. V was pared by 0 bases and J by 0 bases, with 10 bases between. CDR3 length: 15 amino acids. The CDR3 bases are TGCGCCAGCAGCTTGGATCAGGGGATCTCCTACGAGCAGTACTTC. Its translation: CASSLDQGISYEQYF.

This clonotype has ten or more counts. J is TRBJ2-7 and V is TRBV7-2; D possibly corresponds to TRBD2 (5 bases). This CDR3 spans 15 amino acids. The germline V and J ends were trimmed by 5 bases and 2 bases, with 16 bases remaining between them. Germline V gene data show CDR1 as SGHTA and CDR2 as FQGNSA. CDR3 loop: CASSHRAGMAYEQYF. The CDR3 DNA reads TGTGCCAGCAGCCACCGGGCGGGCATGGCCTACGAGCAGTACTTC.

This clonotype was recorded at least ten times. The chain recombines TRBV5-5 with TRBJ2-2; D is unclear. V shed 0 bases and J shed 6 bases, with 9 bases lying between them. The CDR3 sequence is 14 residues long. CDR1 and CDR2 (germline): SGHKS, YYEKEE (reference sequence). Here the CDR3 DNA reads TGTGCCAGCAGCTTGGCGCATCGGGCCGGGGAGCTGTTTTTT. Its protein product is CASSLAHRAGELFF.

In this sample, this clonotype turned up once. The CDR3 nucleotides read TGTGCCAGCAGCCCGAGACAGCTACAAGAGACCCAGTACTTC. Its translation: CASSPRQLQETQYF. V gene TRBV12-3 or TRBV12-4 combines with J gene TRBJ2-5, with D maybe TRBD1 (5 bases). The V and J ends lost 6 bases and 2 bases respectively, with 13 bases between them. The CDR3 extends over 14 amino acids.

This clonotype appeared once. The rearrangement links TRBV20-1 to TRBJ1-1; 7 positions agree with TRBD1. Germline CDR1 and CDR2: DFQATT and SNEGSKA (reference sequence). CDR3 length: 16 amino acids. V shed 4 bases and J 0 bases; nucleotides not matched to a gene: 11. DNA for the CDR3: TGCAGTGCTACCTCCGGGACAGTTGTACTGAACACTGAAGCTTTCTTT. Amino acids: CSATSGTVVLNTEAFF.

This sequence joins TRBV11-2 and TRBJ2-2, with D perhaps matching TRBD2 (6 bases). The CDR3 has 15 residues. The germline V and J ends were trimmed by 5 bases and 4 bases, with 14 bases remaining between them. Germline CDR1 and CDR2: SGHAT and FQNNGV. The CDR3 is CASSKPGSLTGELFF. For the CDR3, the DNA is TGTGCCAGCAGCAAGCCCGGGAGCCTCACCGGGGAGCTGTTTTTT.

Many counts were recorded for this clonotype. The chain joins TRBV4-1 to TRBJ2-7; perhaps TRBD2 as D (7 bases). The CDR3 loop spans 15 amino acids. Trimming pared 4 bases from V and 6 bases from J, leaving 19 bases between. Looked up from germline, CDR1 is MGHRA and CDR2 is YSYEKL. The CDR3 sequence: CASSLRGGSTREQYF. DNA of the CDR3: TGCGCCAGCAGCCTAAGGGGGGGGAGTACTCGCGAGCAGTACTTC.

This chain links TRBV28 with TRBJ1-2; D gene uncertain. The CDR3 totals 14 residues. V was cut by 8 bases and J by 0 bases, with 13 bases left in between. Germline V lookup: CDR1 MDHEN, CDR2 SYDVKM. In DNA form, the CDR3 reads TGTGCCAGCCATCGGTCAGGAGCTAACTATGGCTACACCTTC. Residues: CASHRSGANYGYTF.

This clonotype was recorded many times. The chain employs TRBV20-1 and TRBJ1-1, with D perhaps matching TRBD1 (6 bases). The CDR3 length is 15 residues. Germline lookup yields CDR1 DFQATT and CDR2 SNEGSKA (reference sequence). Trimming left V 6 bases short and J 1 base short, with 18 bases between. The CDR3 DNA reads TGCAGTGCGATTGATTCGGGGGGCCAGAACACTGAAGCTTTCTTT. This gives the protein CSAIDSGGQNTEAFF.

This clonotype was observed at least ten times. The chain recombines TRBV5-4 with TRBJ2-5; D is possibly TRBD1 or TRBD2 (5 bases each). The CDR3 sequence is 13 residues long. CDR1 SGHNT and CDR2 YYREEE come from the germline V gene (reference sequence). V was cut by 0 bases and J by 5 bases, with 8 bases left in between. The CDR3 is CASSLEGTETQYF. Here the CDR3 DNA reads TGTGCCAGCAGCTTGGAAGGGACGGAGACCCAGTACTTC.

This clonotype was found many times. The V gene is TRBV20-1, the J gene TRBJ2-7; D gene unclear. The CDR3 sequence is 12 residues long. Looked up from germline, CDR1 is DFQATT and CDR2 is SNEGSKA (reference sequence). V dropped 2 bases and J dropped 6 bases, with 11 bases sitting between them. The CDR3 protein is CSARPSDREQYF. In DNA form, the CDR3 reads TGCAGTGCTAGACCCTCGGATCGCGAGCAGTACTTC.

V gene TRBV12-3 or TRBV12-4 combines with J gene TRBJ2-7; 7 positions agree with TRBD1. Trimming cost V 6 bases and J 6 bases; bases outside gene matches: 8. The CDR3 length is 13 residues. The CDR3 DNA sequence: TGTGCCAGCAGGGGACAGTCAGGTTTCGAGCAGTACTTC. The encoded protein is CASRGQSGFEQYF.

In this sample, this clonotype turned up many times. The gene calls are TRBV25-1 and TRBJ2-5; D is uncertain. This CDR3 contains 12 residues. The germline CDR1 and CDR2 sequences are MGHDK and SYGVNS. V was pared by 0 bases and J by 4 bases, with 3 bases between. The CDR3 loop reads CASSEYRETQYF. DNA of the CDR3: TGTGCCAGCAGTGAATATAGAGAGACCCAGTACTTC.

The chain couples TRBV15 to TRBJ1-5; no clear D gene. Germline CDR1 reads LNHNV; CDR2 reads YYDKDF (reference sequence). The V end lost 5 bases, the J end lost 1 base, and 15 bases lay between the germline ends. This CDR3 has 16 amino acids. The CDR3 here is CATSPPGYGSNQPQHF. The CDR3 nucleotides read TGTGCCACCAGCCCTCCGGGGTACGGCAGCAATCAGCCCCAGCATTTT. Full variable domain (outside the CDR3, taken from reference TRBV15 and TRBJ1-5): DAMVIQNPRYQVTQFGKPVTLSCSQTLNHNVMYWYQQKSSQAPKLLFHYYDKDFNNEADTPDNFQSRRPNTSFCFLDIRSPGLGDTAMYLCATSPPGYGSNQPQHFGDGTRLSIL.

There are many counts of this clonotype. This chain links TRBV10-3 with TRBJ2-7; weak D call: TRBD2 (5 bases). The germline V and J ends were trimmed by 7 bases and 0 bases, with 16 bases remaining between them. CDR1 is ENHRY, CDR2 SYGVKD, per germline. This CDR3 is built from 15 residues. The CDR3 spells CAINQGGRSSYEQYF. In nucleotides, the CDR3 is TGTGCCATCAACCAAGGAGGCAGGAGCTCCTACGAGCAGTACTTC.

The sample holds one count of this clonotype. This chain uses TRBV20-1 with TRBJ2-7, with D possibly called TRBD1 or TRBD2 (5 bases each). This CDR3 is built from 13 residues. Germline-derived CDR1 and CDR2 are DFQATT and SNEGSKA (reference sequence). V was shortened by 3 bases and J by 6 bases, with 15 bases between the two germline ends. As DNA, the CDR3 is TGCAGTGCTAGCTTGGCACTTGGGGGCGAGCAGTACTTC. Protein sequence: CSASLALGGEQYF.